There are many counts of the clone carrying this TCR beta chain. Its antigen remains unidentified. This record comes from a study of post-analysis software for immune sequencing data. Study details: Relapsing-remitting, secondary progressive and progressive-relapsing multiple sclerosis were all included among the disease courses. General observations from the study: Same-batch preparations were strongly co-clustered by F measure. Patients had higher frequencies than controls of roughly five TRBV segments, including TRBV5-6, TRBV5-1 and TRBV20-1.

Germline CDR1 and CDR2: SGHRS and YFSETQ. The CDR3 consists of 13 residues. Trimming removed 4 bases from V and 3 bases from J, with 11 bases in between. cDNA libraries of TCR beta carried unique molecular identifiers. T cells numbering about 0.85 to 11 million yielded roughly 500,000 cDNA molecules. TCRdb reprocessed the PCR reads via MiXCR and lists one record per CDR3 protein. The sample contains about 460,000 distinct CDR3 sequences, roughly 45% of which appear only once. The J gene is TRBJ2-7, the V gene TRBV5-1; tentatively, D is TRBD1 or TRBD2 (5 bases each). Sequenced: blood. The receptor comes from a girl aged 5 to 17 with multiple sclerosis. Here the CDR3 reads CASSLGTYYEQYF. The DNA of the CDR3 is TGCGCCAGCAGCCTCGGGACCTACTACGAGCAGTACTTC.